A single sample gave rise to the 2 T cell receptor beta chains below, sequenced in a study of T cells after yellow fever vaccination. TCRdb recomputed calls from the 5' RACE reads with MiXCR, one row per CDR3 protein. The table has nearly 300,000 distinct CDR3 sequences, approximately 8% seen once. The source was CD4+ T cells sorted from PBMCs, collected 5 days after the yellow fever booster vaccination. These receptors all stem from a man younger than 35 who received the YFV17D yellow fever vaccine.

V usage is TRBV10-3 and J usage is TRBJ1-1; tentatively, D is TRBD1 (5 bases). V was pared by 5 bases and J by 7 bases, with 14 bases between. Germline CDR1 reads ENHRY; CDR2 reads SYGVKD. CDR3 length equals 13 residues. The CDR3 protein is CAISREGRDEAFF. The CDR3 DNA reads TGTGCCATCAGTCGGGAGGGGCGTGATGAAGCTTTCTTT.

This clonotype was observed a few times. The CDR3 DNA reads TGTGCCAGCAGTTTCGGGCAGGGAACTCAGCCCCAGCATTTT. Encoded protein: CASSFGQGTQPQHF. The V and J genes are TRBV12-3 or TRBV12-4 and TRBJ1-5, with a possible D match to TRBD1 (5 bases). Trimming removed 3 bases from V and 6 bases from J, with 12 bases in between. The CDR3 sequence is 14 residues long.